The 6 T cell receptor beta chains listed next were all sequenced from one sample in a study of blood T cell repertoires in COVID-19. The data were produced by immunoSEQ multiplex PCR, yet TCRdb's version contains in-frame clones alone and is incomplete. The sample includes about 160,000 clones, around 84% of them seen just once. Sequencing used PBMCs or T cells enriched from blood (not recorded which). These receptors all stem from a woman aged 50 to 60 who had recovered from COVID-19.

This chain links TRBV12-3 or TRBV12-4 with TRBJ2-7, with a weak D call TRBD1 (6 bases). There are 13 residues in the CDR3. V was cut by 3 bases and J by 3 bases, with 9 bases left in between. The CDR3 nucleotides are TGTGCCAGCAGTTTCCAACAGGGCTACGAGCAGTACTTC. As protein: CASSFQQGYEQYF.

The rearrangement links TRBV7-9 to TRBJ1-2; 9 positions match TRBD1. This CDR3 spans 13 amino acids. V shed 4 bases and J 5 bases; nucleotides not matched to a gene: 2. Per germline, CDR1 SEHNR and CDR2 FQNEAQ (reference sequence). The CDR3 region is CASSSTGGYGYTF. Written as DNA, the CDR3 is TGTGCCAGCAGCTCGACAGGGGGGTATGGCTACACCTTC. Drawing the rest from reference TRBV7-9 and TRBJ1-2, the complete variable domain is DTGVSQNPRHKITKRGQNVTFRCDPISEHNRLYWYRQTLGQGPEFLTYFQNEAQLEKSRLLSDRFSAERPKGSFSTLEIQRTEQGDSAMYLCASSSTGGYGYTFGSGTRLTVV.

The V gene is TRBV18, the J gene TRBJ2-1, with TRBD1 identical over 11 bases. Germline assignment: CDR1 KGHSH and CDR2 LQKENI. The V and J ends lost 2 bases and 5 bases, in that order; junction bases with no gene match: 2. The CDR3 has 15 residues. DNA of the CDR3: TGTGCCAGCTCACCAGGGACAGGGGGGCACAATGAGCAGTTCTTC. Protein product: CASSPGTGGHNEQFF.

V is TRBV4-2 and J is TRBJ1-1; D remains unclear. Trimming removed 1 base from V and 8 bases from J, with 5 bases in between. The V gene's germline CDR1 is LGHNA and CDR2 YNFKEQ. This CDR3 has 11 residues. The CDR3 DNA is TGTGCCAGCAGCCAAGGAGTGGAAGCTTTCTTT. Translation: CASSQGVEAFF.

V gene TRBV4-3 combines with J gene TRBJ1-2; the D is unclear. CDR3 length equals 15 residues. Between the trimmed V and J ends, which lost 1 base and 8 bases, there was a span of 17 bases. The germline V gene encodes CDR1 LGHNA and CDR2 YSLEER. CDR3 bases: TGCGCCAGCAGCCAAGCATCGGAGGGAAGCGGCGGCTACACCTTC. It is translated as CASSQASEGSGGYTF.

The chain combines TRBV28 with TRBJ1-5; 7 positions agree with TRBD1. The germline V gene encodes CDR1 MDHEN and CDR2 SYDVKM. There are 15 residues in the CDR3. V lost 4 bases to trimming and J lost 0 bases; unmatched junction nucleotides: 3. The CDR3 DNA sequence: TGTGCCAGCAGTTCGGGACAGTCTAGCAATCAGCCCCAGCATTTT. It specifies CASSSGQSSNQPQHF.